The next 10 T cell receptor beta chains were all read from a single sample in a study of T cell repertoires in cytomegalovirus infection (dated by TCRdb to the late 2010s). Read against the paper, the sample's treatment or condition label means: in vitro stimulation with specific CMV peptide epitopes to enrich CMV-specific T cells. For these TCRs, the target antigens are not known. The instrument given in TCRdb is Illumina HiSeq 1500. TCRdb reprocessed the public reads (quality trimming at Q25 with fastp, clone calling with MiXCR) and kept in-frame beta chains. Each CDR3 protein gets just one entry, which takes the most common genes and DNA from the rows behind it. A total of roughly 700,000 distinct CDR3 sequences appear in this sample, around 32% of them only once. The ten largest clones add up to 18% of the sample. The specimen was cultured PBMCs, collected from culture after CMV antigen stimulation. Receptor source: a human donor in good health (CMV status not recorded). Some clones in this sample may be carry-over from other donors' samples.

This clonotype was detected only once. The chain links TRBV5-6 to TRBJ2-3; 13 bases map to TRBD2. Germline CDR1 and CDR2: SGHDT and YYEEEE. J was trimmed by 2 bases and V by 4 bases; bases with no gene match: 7. This CDR3 contains 17 residues. The CDR3 loop reads CASSVGLAGVATDTQYF. The CDR3 DNA reads as TGTGCCAGCAGCGTAGGACTAGCGGGAGTTGCCACAGATACGCAGTATTTT.

This clonotype has a handful of counts. The rearrangement joins TRBV6-1 to TRBJ1-3; unclear D gene. Deletions cut 6 bases from V and 1 base from J, with 13 bases between. The germline CDR1 and CDR2 sequences are MNHNS and SASEGT. The CDR3 is made up of 15 amino acids. CDR3 DNA sequence: TGTGCCAGCAGGGCGGTGACGGATTCTGGAAACACCATATATTTT. This encodes CASRAVTDSGNTIYF.

This clonotype has more than one count but fewer than ten. This rearrangement joins TRBV7-2 to TRBJ1-1; D perhaps matches TRBD1 (6 bases). The CDR3 contains 14 residues. CDR1 SGHTA and CDR2 FQGNSA come from the germline V gene. Trimming removed 6 bases at V and 3 bases at J, with 14 bases between. The CDR3 DNA is TGTGCCAGCAGGAGGTCGGGACAAGACACTGAAGCTTTCTTT. Protein: CASRRSGQDTEAFF.

The V and J genes are TRBV6-5 and TRBJ1-6; D not resolved. The CDR3 consists of 16 residues. In germline, CDR1 is MNHEY, CDR2 SVGAGI. Trimming shortened V by 6 bases and J by 5 bases, and 17 bases separated the two germline ends. The CDR3 loop reads CASRDPGSGDNSPLHF. CDR3 sequence (DNA): TGTGCCAGCAGAGACCCGGGCTCCGGGGATAATTCACCCCTCCACTTT.

V usage is TRBV7-8 and J usage is TRBJ1-2; the D is unclear. Germline V gene lookup returns CDR1 SGHVS and CDR2 FQNEAQ. The V end lost 0 bases, the J end lost 2 bases, and 7 bases lay between the germline ends. The CDR3 consists of 14 residues. The DNA of the CDR3 is TGTGCCAGCAGCTTAGCAGTGACGAACTATGGCTACACCTTC. Protein sequence: CASSLAVTNYGYTF.

The chain links TRBV23-1 to TRBJ2-7; perhaps TRBD2 as D (6 bases). TRBV23-1 is filed as an ORF, its function uncertain. This CDR3 is 16 amino acids long. V gave up 0 bases and J gave up 5 bases, with 17 bases separating them. The CDR3 loop reads CASSQSVRGYTHEQYF. The CDR3 DNA reads TGCGCCAGCAGTCAATCGGTTCGGGGGTATACCCACGAGCAGTACTTC.

The rearrangement links TRBV19 to TRBJ1-1, with 7 positions matching TRBD1. Germline CDR1 reads LNHDA; CDR2 reads SQIVND (reference sequence). This CDR3 spans 13 amino acids. The ends lost 10 bases at V and 5 bases at J; junction bases unmatched: 10. The DNA for the CDR3 is TGTGCCACCCTCACAGGGGAGCGGACTGAAGCTTTCTTT. This codes for CATLTGERTEAFF.

The chain carries TRBV6-2 or TRBV6-3 and TRBJ1-1, with a tentative D call TRBD1 (5 bases). The V gene's germline CDR1 is MNHEY and CDR2 SVGEGT. The CDR3 is 15 residues long. Trimming took 1 base from V and 2 from J, leaving 11 bases between them. Written as DNA, the CDR3 is TGTGCCAGCAGTTACTTCGGGGGGTCTAACACTGAAGCTTTCTTT. Encoded protein: CASSYFGGSNTEAFF.

Note on this clonotype: This likely comes from a read error, as the CDR3 has no conserved phenylalanine or tryptophan at its end. The DNA is omitted, as the CDR3 cannot be located on it reliably, and the CDR3 follows TCRdb's listing. The chain employs TRBV12-3 or TRBV12-4 and TRBJ2-1; the D call of TRBD2 is as the table states it, not checked on the DNA. The CDR3 is made up of 11 amino acids, end residues included. CDR3 residues: CASSPRTKGRI.

The CDR3 here is CASSKDRDTDTQYF. Here the CDR3 DNA reads TGTGCCAGCAGCAAAGACAGGGACACAGATACGCAGTATTTT. The chain is built from TRBV11-3 and TRBJ2-3, with TRBD1 matching over 7 bases. The CDR3 length is 14 residues. Germline loops: CDR1 SGHNT, CDR2 YENEEA. J lost 2 bases, V lost 5 bases, and 4 bases had no gene match.